The source of this T cell receptor beta chain is a study of blood T cell repertoires in COVID-19. Authors' methods: Estimation of nucleated cell counts relied on the amplification of reference gene primers. Clones were sequenced by immunoSEQ multiplex PCR, and TCRdb holds only the in-frame ones, with some missing. V and J calls and clone size are those listed in that table; D and trimming were worked out from the DNA. The data hold some 160,000 clones, with roughly 90% observed a single time. This CDR3 has 15 amino acids. Germline values: CDR1 LNHDA, CDR2 SQIVND (reference sequence). J was trimmed by 7 bases and V by 6 bases; bases with no gene match: 4.

The receptor's source is a man aged 60 to 69 with acute or convalescent COVID-19. What was sequenced was peripheral blood. The chain employs TRBV19 and TRBJ2-1; TRBD2 matches 15 bases. CDR3 in amino acids: CASSRTSGGGNEQFF. The CDR3 DNA reads as TGTGCCAGTAGCCGGACTAGCGGGGGGGGTAATGAGCAGTTCTTC.